Shown below are 21 T cell receptor beta chains from a single sample sequenced in a study of vaccination and CD4 T cells after COVID-19. Sequence data for DNA of cultured CD4+ T cells were generated by the Oncomine TCR Beta short-read assay. Each CDR3 protein gets one entry after TCRdb re-called the PCR reads with MiXCR. In the table there are over 14,000 distinct CDR3 sequences, around 55% of which are singletons. No antigens are known for them. The treatment: roughly nine-day PBMC culture with coronavirus spike peptide pools or control peptides (ViraFEST assay). The sample consisted of CD4+ T cells from blood, cultured in vitro. These receptors were obtained from a human donor who had recovered from COVID-19.

V and J are TRBV2 and TRBJ2-5, with D tentatively TRBD1 or TRBD2 (5 bases each). V lost 6 bases and J 5 bases, leaving 13 bases between the germline ends. The V gene's germline CDR1 is SNHLY and CDR2 FYNNEI. The CDR3 spans 13 residues. Written as DNA, the CDR3 is TGTGCCAGCAGGGGGACCGTAAGCGAGACCCAGTACTTC. This encodes CASRGTVSETQYF. The complete variable domain, with remaining parts taken from reference TRBV2 and TRBJ2-5, reads EPEVTQTPSHQVTQMGQEVILRCVPISNHLYFYWYRQILGQKVEFLVSFYNNEISEKSEIFDDQFSVERPDGSNFTLKIRSTKLEDSAMYFCASRGTVSETQYFGPGTRLLVL.

This clonotype was counted only a few times. The chain links TRBV6-5 to TRBJ2-5; TRBD2 agrees at 7 bases. The junction had 5 bases not matched to a gene; V was cut back by 4 bases and J by 3 bases. Germline V gene lookup returns CDR1 MNHEY and CDR2 SVGAGI. The CDR3 has 14 amino acids. In DNA form, the CDR3 reads TGTGCCAGCAGTTCGGCAGGGAGGGAAGAGACCCAGTACTTC. Translating gives CASSSAGREETQYF.

This clonotype was seen only a few times. The chain combines TRBV10-2 with TRBJ2-5; 10 bases fit TRBD1. This CDR3 is built from 15 residues. V was pared by 6 bases and J by 5 bases, with 9 bases of the junction left unmatched. Germline CDR1 WSHSY, CDR2 SAAADI. The CDR3 DNA reads as TGCGCCAGCAGCCGGGACAGGGGTGGAGGTGAGACCCAGTACTTC. It encodes CASSRDRGGGETQYF.

The sample holds a few counts of this clonotype. V and J are TRBV18 and TRBJ1-1; the D gene is possibly TRBD1 (5 bases). The CDR3 length is 14 residues. Germline-derived CDR1 and CDR2 are KGHSH and LQKENI. The ends were cut back, 6 bases at V and 6 bases at J, with 17 bases in the middle. CDR3 sequence: CASSLDYDSPEAFF. The CDR3 bases are TGTGCCAGCTCGCTTGACTATGACAGCCCTGAAGCTTTCTTT.

The rearrangement links TRBV7-3 to TRBJ2-5; TRBD2 agrees at 13 bases. The CDR3 has 16 residues. Germline CDR1 reads SGHTA; CDR2 reads FQGTGA. V lost 2 bases to trimming and J lost 4 bases; unmatched junction nucleotides: 4. The CDR3: CASSLGLAGVGETQYF. The CDR3 DNA is TGTGCCAGCAGCTTAGGACTAGCGGGAGTGGGAGAGACCCAGTACTTC.

The rearrangement links TRBV28 to TRBJ1-2; no clear D gene. V dropped 7 bases and J dropped 8 bases, with 20 bases sitting between them. The V gene's germline CDR1 is MDHEN and CDR2 SYDVKM. The CDR3 extends over 14 amino acids. The CDR3 DNA follows: TGTGCCAGCACCAGAGGTGGGAAGGGCGGGGGCTACACCTTC. It codes for CASTRGGKGGGYTF.

The chain uses TRBV10-3 and TRBJ1-6, with TRBD1 matching over 9 bases. The V gene's germline CDR1 is ENHRY and CDR2 SYGVKD. Trimming took 2 bases from V and 10 from J; bases not matched to a gene: 12. This CDR3 comprises 17 residues. The CDR3 sequence is CAISEGPGQGYESPLHF. The CDR3, as DNA: TGTGCCATCAGTGAGGGACCGGGACAGGGTTATGAATCACCCCTCCACTTT.

The J gene is TRBJ2-3, the V gene TRBV20-1; D possibly corresponds to TRBD2 (5 bases). The CDR3 runs to 14 residues. Trimming shortened V by 0 bases and J by 4 bases, and 11 bases separated the two germline ends. Germline V CDR1 and CDR2: DFQATT, SNEGSKA (reference sequence). CDR3 amino acids: CSARDWLAADTQYF. CDR3 DNA sequence: TGCAGTGCTAGAGATTGGCTAGCCGCAGATACGCAGTATTTT.

V usage is TRBV2 and J usage is TRBJ2-2, with TRBD1 matching 8 bases. The CDR3 has 14 residues. Germline V lookup: CDR1 SNHLY, CDR2 FYNNEI. V lost 8 bases and J lost 4; bases outside the gene matches: 6. For the CDR3, the DNA is TGTGCCAGCTTGGGGGACAGGTTCACCGGGGAGCTGTTTTTT. Translated: CASLGDRFTGELFF.

V is TRBV6-1 and J is TRBJ1-1; D is ambiguous. The CDR3 length is 15 residues. Germline CDR1 reads MNHNS; CDR2 reads SASEGT. V was clipped by 8 bases and J by 6 bases, with 22 bases between them. The CDR3 is CASGPWSGFSAEAFF. The DNA of the CDR3 is TGTGCCAGCGGTCCCTGGTCGGGCTTCTCCGCTGAAGCTTTCTTT.

The chain has TRBV27 and TRBJ1-6, with 8 bases fitting TRBD1. The CDR3 is 12 residues long. CDR1 MNHEY and CDR2 SMNVEV come from the germline V gene (reference sequence). V lost 8 bases to trimming and J lost 9 bases; unmatched junction nucleotides: 3. This chain's CDR3 is CASGQGFSPLHF. CDR3 sequence (DNA): TGTGCCAGCGGACAGGGTTTTTCACCCCTCCACTTT.

V usage is TRBV20-1 and J usage is TRBJ2-5, with TRBD1 matching 9 bases. Trimming cost V 6 bases and J 4 bases; bases outside gene matches: 6. Germline CDR1 DFQATT, CDR2 SNEGSKA (reference sequence). This CDR3 has 13 amino acids. Written as DNA, the CDR3 is TGCAGTGCAGGACAGGGGAATGTAGAGACCCAGTACTTC. Translation: CSAGQGNVETQYF.

This clonotype appeared a few times. This chain joins TRBV7-9 and TRBJ2-2; 8 nucleotides align to TRBD1. Trimming took 2 bases from V and 1 from J; bases not matched to a gene: 3. Germline CDR1 reads SEHNR; CDR2 reads FQNEAQ (reference sequence). The CDR3 covers 16 residues. This CDR3 is CASSLRQGMNTGELFF. For the CDR3, the DNA is TGTGCCAGCAGCTTACGACAGGGGATGAACACCGGGGAGCTGTTTTTT.

The V gene is TRBV18, the J gene TRBJ2-5, with TRBD2 identical over 8 bases. V shed 1 base and J 3 bases; nucleotides not matched to a gene: 10. In germline, CDR1 is KGHSH, CDR2 LQKENI. This CDR3 comprises 17 residues. In DNA form, the CDR3 reads TGTGCCAGCTCACCACTCGCGGGAGGTACGGTTGAAGAGACCCAGTACTTC. Residues: CASSPLAGGTVEETQYF.

The chain employs TRBV18 and TRBJ2-2, with D maybe TRBD2 (6 bases). Trimming removed 5 bases from V and 7 bases from J, with 8 bases in between. Per the germline V gene, CDR1 is KGHSH and CDR2 is LQKENI. The CDR3 contains 12 residues. CDR3 region: CASSETSGELFF. CDR3 DNA sequence: TGTGCCAGCTCAGAGACTAGCGGGGAGCTGTTTTTT.

The chain links TRBV7-2 to TRBJ2-7, with 10 positions matching TRBD2. The tail of the sequence fits TRBJ2-5 better, so the J call may be wrong. This CDR3 contains 17 residues. Germline V gene sequence: CDR1 SGHTA, CDR2 FQGNSA. The CDR3 DNA follows: TGTGCCAGCAGCTTAAGCCTGCCTAGCGGGAGCAGCGAGACCCAGTACTTC. It codes for CASSLSLPSGSSETQYF.

V gene TRBV2 combines with J gene TRBJ2-2; D not resolved. Germline lookup yields CDR1 SNHLY and CDR2 FYNNEI. Trimming stripped 5 bases from V and 3 bases from J, with 4 bases between. CDR3 length equals 12 residues. DNA for the CDR3: TGTGCCAGCAGTCTTTACACCGGGGAGCTGTTTTTT. Protein: CASSLYTGELFF.

This chain uses TRBV7-2 with TRBJ2-5, with D perhaps being TRBD1 or TRBD2 (6 bases each). This CDR3 comprises 12 residues. Germline CDR1 is SGHTA and CDR2 is FQGNSA. V dropped 6 bases and J dropped 5 bases, with 10 bases sitting between them. The CDR3 nucleotides read TGTGCCAGCAGTCGGAGGGGGGAGACCCAGTACTTC. The encoded protein is CASSRRGETQYF.

The count of this clonotype is one. The chain joins TRBV28 to TRBJ2-3; a possible D gene is TRBD2 (6 bases). This CDR3 has 14 amino acids. Per germline, CDR1 MDHEN and CDR2 SYDVKM. V was cut by 5 bases and J by 6 bases, with 15 bases left in between. The CDR3 sequence is CASSRRGGGDTQYF. The CDR3 DNA reads as TGTGCCAGCAGTCGCCGCGGAGGAGGGGATACGCAGTATTTT. The variable domain in full, with the rest retrieved from reference TRBV28 and TRBJ2-3, is DVKVTQSSRYLVKRTGEKVFLECVQDMDHENMFWYRQDPGLGLRLIYFSYDVKMKEKGDIPEGYSVSREKKERFSLILESASTNQTSMYLCASSRRGGGDTQYFGPGTRLTVL.

There are a few counts of this clonotype. In DNA form, the CDR3 reads TGCAGTGCTGGAGGATTGACTAGCGGGAGAGGTGATACGCAGTATTTT. This encodes CSAGGLTSGRGDTQYF. The V call is TRBV20-1, the J call TRBJ2-3; 12 bases agree with TRBD2. Germline V gives CDR1 DFQATT, CDR2 SNEGSKA (reference sequence). This CDR3 has 16 residues. J lost 6 bases, V lost 5 bases, and 12 bases had no gene match.

This sequence joins TRBV20-1 and TRBJ2-5, with D unresolved. The V end lost 4 bases, the J end lost 3 bases, and 6 bases lay between the germline ends. The CDR3 is made up of 11 amino acids. Per the germline V gene, CDR1 is DFQATT and CDR2 is SNEGSKA (reference sequence). The CDR3: CSATPKETQYF. CDR3 coding DNA: TGCAGTGCTACCCCTAAAGAGACCCAGTACTTC.